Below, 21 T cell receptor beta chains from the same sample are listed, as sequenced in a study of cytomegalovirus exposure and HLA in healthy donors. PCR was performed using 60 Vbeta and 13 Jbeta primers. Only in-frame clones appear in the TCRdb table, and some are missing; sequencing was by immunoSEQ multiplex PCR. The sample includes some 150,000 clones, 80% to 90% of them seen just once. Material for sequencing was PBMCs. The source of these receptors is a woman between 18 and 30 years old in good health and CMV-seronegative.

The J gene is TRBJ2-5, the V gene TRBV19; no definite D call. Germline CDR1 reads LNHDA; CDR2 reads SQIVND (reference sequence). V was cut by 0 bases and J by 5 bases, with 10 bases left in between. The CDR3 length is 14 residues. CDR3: CASSIDTFAETQYF. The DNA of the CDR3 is TGTGCCAGTAGTATAGACACCTTCGCGGAGACCCAGTACTTC. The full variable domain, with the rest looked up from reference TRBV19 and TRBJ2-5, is DGGITQSPKYLFRKEGQNVTLSCEQNLNHDAMYWYRQDPGQGLRLIYYSQIVNDFQKGDIAEGYSVSREKKESFPLTVTSAQKNPTAFYLCASSIDTFAETQYFGPGTRLLVL.

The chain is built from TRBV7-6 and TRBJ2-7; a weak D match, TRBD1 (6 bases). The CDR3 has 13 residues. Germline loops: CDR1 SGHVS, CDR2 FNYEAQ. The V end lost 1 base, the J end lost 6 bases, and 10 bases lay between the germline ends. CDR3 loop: CASSLDRAGEQYF. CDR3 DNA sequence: TGTGCCAGCAGCTTAGACAGGGCTGGCGAGCAGTACTTC.

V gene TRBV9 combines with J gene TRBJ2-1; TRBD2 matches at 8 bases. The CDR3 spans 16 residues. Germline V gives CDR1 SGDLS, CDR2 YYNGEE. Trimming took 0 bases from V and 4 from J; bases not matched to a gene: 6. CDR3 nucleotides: TGTGCCAGCAGCGTAGTGGGCGGGGGGTTATACAATGAGCAGTTCTTC. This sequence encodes CASSVVGGGLYNEQFF. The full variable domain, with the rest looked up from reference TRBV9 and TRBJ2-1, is DSGVTQTPKHLITATGQRVTLRCSPRSGDLSVYWYQQSLDQGLQFLIQYYNGEERAKGNILERFSAQQFPDLHSELNLSSLELGDSALYFCASSVVGGGLYNEQFFGPGTRLTVL.

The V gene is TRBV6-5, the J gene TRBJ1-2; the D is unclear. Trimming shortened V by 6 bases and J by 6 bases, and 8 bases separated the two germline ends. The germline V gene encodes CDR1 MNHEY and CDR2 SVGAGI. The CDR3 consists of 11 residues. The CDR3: CASSRGDGYTF. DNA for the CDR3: TGTGCCAGCAGCCGGGGAGATGGCTACACCTTC.

CDR3 region: CASSQGGGGEKLFF. The CDR3 DNA reads as TGTGCCAGCAGCCAAGGGGGAGGGGGTGAAAAACTGTTTTTT. This rearrangement joins TRBV4-2 to TRBJ1-4, with a possible D match to TRBD1 (6 bases). The CDR3 sequence is 14 residues long. V gave up 1 base and J gave up 7 bases, with 10 bases separating them. From germline, CDR1 is LGHNA and CDR2 YNFKEQ.

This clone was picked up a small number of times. CDR3 amino acids: CASSQEGGLIFTDTQYF. The CDR3 nucleotides read TGCGCCAGCAGCCAAGAGGGGGGACTTATCTTCACAGATACGCAGTATTTT. V and J are TRBV4-3 and TRBJ2-3; a possible D gene is TRBD2 (6 bases). Germline V gene data show CDR1 as LGHNA and CDR2 as YSLEER. The CDR3 consists of 17 residues. Trimming removed 0 bases at V and 2 bases at J, with 15 bases between.

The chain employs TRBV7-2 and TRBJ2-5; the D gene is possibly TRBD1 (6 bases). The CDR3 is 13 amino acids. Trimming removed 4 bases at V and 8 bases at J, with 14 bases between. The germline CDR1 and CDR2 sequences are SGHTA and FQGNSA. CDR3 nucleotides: TGTGCCAGCAGCTCGACAGGAGCCGTCACCCAGTACTTC. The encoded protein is CASSSTGAVTQYF.

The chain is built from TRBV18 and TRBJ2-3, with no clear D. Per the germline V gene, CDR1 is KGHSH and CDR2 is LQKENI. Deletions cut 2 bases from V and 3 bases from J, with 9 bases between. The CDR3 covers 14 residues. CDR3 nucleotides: TGTGCCAGCTCACCATCGGTGCGTACAGATACGCAGTATTTT. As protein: CASSPSVRTDTQYF. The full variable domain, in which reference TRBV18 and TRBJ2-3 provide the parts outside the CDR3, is NAGVMQNPRHLVRRRGQEARLRCSPMKGHSHVYWYRQLPEEGLKFMVYLQKENIIDESGMPKERFSAEFPKEGPSILRIQQVVRGDSAAYFCASSPSVRTDTQYFGPGTRLTVL.

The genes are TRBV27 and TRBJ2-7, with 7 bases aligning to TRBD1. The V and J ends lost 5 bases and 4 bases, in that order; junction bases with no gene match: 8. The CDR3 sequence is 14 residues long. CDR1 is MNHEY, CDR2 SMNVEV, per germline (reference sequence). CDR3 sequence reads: CASSIRQGWYEQYF. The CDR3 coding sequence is TGTGCCAGCAGTATTCGACAGGGTTGGTACGAGCAGTACTTC.

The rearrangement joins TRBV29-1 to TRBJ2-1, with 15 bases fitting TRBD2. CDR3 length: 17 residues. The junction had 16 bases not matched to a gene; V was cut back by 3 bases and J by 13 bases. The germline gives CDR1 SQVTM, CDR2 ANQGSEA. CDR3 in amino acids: CSVDSSSPGLAGGSQFF. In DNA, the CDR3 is TGCAGCGTTGACTCGTCATCACCGGGACTAGCGGGAGGTAGTCAGTTCTTC.

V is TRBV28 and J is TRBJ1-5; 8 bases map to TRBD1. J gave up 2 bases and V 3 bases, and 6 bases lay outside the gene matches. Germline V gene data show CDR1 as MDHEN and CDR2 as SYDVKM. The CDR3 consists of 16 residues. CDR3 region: CASSLRQGSGNQPQHF. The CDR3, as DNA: TGTGCCAGCAGTTTGAGACAGGGGAGCGGCAATCAGCCCCAGCATTTT. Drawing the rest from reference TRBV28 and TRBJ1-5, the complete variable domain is DVKVTQSSRYLVKRTGEKVFLECVQDMDHENMFWYRQDPGLGLRLIYFSYDVKMKEKGDIPEGYSVSREKKERFSLILESASTNQTSMYLCASSLRQGSGNQPQHFGDGTRLSIL.

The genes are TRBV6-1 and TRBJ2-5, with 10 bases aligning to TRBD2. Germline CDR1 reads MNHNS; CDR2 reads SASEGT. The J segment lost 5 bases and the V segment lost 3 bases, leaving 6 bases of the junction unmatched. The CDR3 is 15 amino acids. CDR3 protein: CASSESSGRGETQYF. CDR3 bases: TGTGCCAGCAGTGAGTCCAGCGGGAGGGGGGAGACCCAGTACTTC.

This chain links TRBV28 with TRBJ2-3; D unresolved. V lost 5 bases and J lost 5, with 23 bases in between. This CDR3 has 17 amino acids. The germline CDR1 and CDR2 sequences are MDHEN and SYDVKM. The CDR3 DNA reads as TGTGCCAGCAGTGTGGGCCACCGCCCACCCCTATTAGATACGCAGTATTTT. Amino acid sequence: CASSVGHRPPLLDTQYF.

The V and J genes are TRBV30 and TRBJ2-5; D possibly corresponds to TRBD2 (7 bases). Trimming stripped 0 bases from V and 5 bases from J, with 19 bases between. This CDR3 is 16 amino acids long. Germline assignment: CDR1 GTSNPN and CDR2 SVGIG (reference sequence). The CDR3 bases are TGTGCCTGGAGTGTAGGGGGGGCGGGGTCAATGGAGACCCAGTACTTC. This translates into CAWSVGGAGSMETQYF.

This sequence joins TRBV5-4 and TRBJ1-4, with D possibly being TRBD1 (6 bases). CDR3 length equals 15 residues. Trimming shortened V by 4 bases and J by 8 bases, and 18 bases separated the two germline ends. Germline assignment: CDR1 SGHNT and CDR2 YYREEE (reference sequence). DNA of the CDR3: TGTGCCAGCAGCGCCGGACAGTCGCCGGAGGAAAAACTGTTTTTT. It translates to CASSAGQSPEEKLFF.

The CDR3 spells CASSWQGNGYTF. DNA of the CDR3: TGTGCCAGCAGTTGGCAGGGTAATGGCTACACCTTC. V gene TRBV6-6 combines with J gene TRBJ1-2; weak D call: TRBD1 (5 bases). Deletions cut 4 bases from V and 6 bases from J, with 9 bases between. Germline lookup yields CDR1 MNHNY and CDR2 SVGAGI (reference sequence). The CDR3 covers 12 residues.

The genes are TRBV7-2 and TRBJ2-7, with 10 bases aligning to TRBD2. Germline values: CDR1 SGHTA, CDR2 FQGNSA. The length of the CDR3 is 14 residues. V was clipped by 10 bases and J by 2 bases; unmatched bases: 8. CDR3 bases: TGTGCCACTTCCCTAGCGGGAGAGGCCTACGAGCAGTACTTC. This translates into CATSLAGEAYEQYF.

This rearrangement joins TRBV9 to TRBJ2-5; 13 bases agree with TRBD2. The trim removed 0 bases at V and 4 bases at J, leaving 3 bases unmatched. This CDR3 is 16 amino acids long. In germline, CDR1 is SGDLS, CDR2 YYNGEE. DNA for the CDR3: TGTGCCAGCAGCGTAGGACTAGCGGGGGGAATAGAGACCCAGTACTTC. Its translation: CASSVGLAGGIETQYF.

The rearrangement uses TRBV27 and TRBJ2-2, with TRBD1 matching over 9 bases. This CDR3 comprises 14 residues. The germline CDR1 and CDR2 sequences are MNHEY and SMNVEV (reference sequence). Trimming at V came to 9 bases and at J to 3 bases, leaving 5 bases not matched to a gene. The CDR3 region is CASQTGGYTGELFF. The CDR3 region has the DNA TGTGCCAGTCAAACAGGGGGCTACACCGGGGAGCTGTTTTTT.

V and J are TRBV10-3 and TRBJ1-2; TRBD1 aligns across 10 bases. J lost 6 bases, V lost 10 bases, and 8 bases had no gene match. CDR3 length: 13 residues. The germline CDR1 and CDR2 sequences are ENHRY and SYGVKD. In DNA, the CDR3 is TGTGCCACAGGACAGGGGGAAGTGGATGGCTACACCTTC. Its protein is CATGQGEVDGYTF.

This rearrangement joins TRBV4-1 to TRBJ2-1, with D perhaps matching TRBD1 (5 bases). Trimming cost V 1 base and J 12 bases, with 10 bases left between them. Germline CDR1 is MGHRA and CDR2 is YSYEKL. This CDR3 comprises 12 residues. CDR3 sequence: CASSQGVGAQFF. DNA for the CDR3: TGCGCCAGCAGCCAAGGGGTAGGGGCGCAGTTCTTC.